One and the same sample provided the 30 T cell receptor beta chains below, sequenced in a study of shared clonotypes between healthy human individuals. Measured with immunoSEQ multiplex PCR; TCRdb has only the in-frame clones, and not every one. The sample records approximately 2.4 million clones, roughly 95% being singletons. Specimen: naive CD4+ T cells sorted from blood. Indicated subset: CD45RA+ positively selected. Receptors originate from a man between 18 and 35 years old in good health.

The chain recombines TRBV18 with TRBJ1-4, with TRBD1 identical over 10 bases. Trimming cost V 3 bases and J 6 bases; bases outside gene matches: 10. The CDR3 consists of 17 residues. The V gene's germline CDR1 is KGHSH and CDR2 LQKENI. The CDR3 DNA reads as TGTGCCAGCTCACCCCCAGGACGGACAGGGGGGGATGAAAAACTGTTTTTT. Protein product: CASSPPGRTGGDEKLFF. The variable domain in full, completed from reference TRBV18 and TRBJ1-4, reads NAGVMQNPRHLVRRRGQEARLRCSPMKGHSHVYWYRQLPEEGLKFMVYLQKENIIDESGMPKERFSAEFPKEGPSILRIQQVVRGDSAAYFCASSPPGRTGGDEKLFFGSGTQLSVL.

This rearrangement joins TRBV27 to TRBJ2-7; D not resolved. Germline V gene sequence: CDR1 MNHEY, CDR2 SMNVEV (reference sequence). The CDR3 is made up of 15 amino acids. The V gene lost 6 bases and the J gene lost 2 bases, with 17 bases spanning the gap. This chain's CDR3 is CASRLSMHGAYEQYF. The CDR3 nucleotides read TGTGCCAGCAGACTGAGCATGCACGGAGCCTACGAGCAGTACTTC.

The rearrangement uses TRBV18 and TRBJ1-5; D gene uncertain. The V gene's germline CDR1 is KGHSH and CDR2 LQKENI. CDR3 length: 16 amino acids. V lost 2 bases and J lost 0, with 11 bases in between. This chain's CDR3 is CASSPGTENSNQPQHF. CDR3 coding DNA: TGTGCCAGCTCACCAGGTACAGAAAATAGCAATCAGCCCCAGCATTTT.

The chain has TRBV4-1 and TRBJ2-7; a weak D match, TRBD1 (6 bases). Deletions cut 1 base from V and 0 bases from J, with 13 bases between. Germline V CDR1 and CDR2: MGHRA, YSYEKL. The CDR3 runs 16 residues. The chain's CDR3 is CASSQVFTGSSYEQYF. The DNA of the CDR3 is TGCGCCAGCAGCCAAGTCTTCACAGGGAGCTCCTACGAGCAGTACTTC.

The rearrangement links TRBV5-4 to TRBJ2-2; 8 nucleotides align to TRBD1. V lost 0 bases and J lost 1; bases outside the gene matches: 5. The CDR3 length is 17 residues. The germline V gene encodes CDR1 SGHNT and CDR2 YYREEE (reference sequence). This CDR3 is CASSLGPGTGNTGELFF. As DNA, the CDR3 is TGTGCCAGCAGCTTGGGACCCGGGACAGGGAACACCGGGGAGCTGTTTTTT.

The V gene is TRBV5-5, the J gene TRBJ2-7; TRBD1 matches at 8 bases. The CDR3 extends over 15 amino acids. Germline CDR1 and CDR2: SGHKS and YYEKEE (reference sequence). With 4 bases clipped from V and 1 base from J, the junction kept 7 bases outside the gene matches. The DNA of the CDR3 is TGTGCCAGCAGCGCCAGGGGGCAACAGTCCTACGAGCAGTACTTC. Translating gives CASSARGQQSYEQYF.

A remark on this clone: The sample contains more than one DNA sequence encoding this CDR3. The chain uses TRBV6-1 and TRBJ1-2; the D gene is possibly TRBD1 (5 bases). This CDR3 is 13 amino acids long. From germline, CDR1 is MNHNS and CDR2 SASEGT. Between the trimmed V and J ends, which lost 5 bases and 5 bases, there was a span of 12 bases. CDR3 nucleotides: TGTGCCAGCAGTCGAGACAGAGAATATGGCTACACCTTC. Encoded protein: CASSRDREYGYTF.

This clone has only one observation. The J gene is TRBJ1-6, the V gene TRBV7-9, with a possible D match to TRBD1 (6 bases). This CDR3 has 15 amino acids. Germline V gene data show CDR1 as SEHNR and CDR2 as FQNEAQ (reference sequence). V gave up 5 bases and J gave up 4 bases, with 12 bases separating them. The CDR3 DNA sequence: TGTGCCAGCAGCAACATTGGACAGTATAATTCACCCCTCCACTTT. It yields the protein CASSNIGQYNSPLHF. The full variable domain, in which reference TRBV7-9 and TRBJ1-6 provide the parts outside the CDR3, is DTGVSQNPRHKITKRGQNVTFRCDPISEHNRLYWYRQTLGQGPEFLTYFQNEAQLEKSRLLSDRFSAERPKGSFSTLEIQRTEQGDSAMYLCASSNIGQYNSPLHFGNGTRLTVT.

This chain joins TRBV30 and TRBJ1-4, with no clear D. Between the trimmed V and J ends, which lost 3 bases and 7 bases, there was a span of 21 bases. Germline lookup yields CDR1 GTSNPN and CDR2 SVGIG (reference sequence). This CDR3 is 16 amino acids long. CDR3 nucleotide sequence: TGTGCCTGGAGCCCTCCCCGACAAGGGCGGCGTGAAAAACTGTTTTTT. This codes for CAWSPPRQGRREKLFF. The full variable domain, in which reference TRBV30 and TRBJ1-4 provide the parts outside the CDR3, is SQTIHQWPATLVQPVGSPLSLECTVEGTSNPNLYWYRQAAGRGLQLLFYSVGIGQISSEVPQNLSASRPQDRQFILSSKKLLLSDSGFYLCAWSPPRQGRREKLFFGSGTQLSVL.

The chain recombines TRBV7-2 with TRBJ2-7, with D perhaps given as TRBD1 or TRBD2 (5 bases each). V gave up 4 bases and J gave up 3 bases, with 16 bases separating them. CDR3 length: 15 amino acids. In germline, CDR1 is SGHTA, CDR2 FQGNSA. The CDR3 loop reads CASSSRPGAYYEQYF. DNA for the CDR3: TGTGCCAGCAGCTCACGACCCGGGGCGTACTACGAGCAGTACTTC.

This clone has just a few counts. The CDR3 nucleotides read TGTGCCAGCAGTCAATGGACAGGGCGAAACACTGAAGCTTTCTTT. Protein sequence: CASSQWTGRNTEAFF. This chain links TRBV6-5 with TRBJ1-1; the match to TRBD1 covers 8 bases. The germline gives CDR1 MNHEY, CDR2 SVGAGI. CDR3 length: 15 amino acids. Trimming removed 5 bases from V and 2 bases from J; junction bases left unmatched: 7.

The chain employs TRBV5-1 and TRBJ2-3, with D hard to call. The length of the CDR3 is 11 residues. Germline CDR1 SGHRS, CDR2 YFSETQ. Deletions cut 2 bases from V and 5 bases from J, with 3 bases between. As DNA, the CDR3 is TGCGCCAGCAGCTTCCGAGATACGCAGTATTTT. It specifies CASSFRDTQYF.

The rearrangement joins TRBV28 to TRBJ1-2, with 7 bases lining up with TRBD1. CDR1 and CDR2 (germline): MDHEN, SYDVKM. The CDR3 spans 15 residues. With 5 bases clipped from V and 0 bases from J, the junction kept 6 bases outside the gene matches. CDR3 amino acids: CASSPTGRANYGYTF. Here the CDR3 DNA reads TGTGCCAGCAGTCCGACAGGGAGAGCTAACTATGGCTACACCTTC.

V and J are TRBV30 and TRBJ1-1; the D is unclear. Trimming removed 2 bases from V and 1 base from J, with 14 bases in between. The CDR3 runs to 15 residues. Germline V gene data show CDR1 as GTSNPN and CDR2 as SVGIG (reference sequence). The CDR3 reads CAWSRAPDGNTEAFF. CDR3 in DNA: TGTGCCTGGAGTCGTGCGCCCGACGGGAACACTGAAGCTTTCTTT.

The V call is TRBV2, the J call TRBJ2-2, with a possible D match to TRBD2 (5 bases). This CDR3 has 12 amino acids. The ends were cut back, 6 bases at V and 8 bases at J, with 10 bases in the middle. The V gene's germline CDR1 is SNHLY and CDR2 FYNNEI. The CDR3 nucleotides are TGTGCCAGCAGGGGAGCTGGTGGGGAGCTGTTTTTT. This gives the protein CASRGAGGELFF.

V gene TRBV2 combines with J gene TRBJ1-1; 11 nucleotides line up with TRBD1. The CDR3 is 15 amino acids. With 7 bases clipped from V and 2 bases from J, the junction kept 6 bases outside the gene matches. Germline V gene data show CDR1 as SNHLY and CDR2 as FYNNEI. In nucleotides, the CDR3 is TGTGCCAGCACCGGGGACAGGGGGAAAAACACTGAAGCTTTCTTT. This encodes CASTGDRGKNTEAFF.

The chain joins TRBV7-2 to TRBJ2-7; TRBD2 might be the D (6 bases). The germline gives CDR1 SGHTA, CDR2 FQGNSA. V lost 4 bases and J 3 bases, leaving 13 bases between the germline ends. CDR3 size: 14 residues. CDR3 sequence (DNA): TGTGCCAGCAGCTCGGGGACTGTGGGCTACGAGCAGTACTTC. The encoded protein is CASSSGTVGYEQYF.

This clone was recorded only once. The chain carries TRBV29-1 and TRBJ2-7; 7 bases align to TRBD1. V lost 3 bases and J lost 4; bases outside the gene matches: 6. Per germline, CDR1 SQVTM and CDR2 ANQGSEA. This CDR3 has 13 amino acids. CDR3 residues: CSVDEGGGYEQYF. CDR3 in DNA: TGCAGCGTTGATGAAGGGGGCGGGTACGAGCAGTACTTC.

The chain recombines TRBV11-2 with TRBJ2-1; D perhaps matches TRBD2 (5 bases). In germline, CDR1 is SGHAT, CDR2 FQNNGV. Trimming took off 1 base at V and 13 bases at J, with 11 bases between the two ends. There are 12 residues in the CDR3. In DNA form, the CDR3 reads TGTGCCAGCAGCTTAGTGTTCGGGAAACAGTTCTTC. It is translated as CASSLVFGKQFF.

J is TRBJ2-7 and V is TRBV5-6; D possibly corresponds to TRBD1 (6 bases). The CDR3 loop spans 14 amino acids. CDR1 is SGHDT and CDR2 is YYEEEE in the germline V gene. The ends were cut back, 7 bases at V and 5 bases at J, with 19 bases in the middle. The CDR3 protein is CASQPGQITHEQYF. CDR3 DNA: TGTGCCAGCCAACCCGGACAGATTACCCACGAGCAGTACTTC.

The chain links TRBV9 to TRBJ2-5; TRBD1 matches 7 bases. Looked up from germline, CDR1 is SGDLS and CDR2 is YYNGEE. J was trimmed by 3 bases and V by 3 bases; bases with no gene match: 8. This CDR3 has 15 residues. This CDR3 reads CASSAAGTVKETQYF. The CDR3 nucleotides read TGTGCCAGCAGCGCGGCCGGGACAGTAAAAGAGACCCAGTACTTC. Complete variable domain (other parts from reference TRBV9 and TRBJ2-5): DSGVTQTPKHLITATGQRVTLRCSPRSGDLSVYWYQQSLDQGLQFLIQYYNGEERAKGNILERFSAQQFPDLHSELNLSSLELGDSALYFCASSAAGTVKETQYFGPGTRLLVL.

The CDR3 sequence: CATSSSGMGRNEQFF. CDR3 in DNA: TGTGCCACCAGCAGTAGCGGGATGGGTCGAAATGAGCAGTTCTTC. V usage is TRBV15 and J usage is TRBJ2-1, with 8 bases matching TRBD2. Germline trimming cut 3 bases from V and 7 bases from J; bases unmatched to any gene: 8. CDR3 length: 15 amino acids. The germline CDR1 and CDR2 sequences are LNHNV and YYDKDF (reference sequence).

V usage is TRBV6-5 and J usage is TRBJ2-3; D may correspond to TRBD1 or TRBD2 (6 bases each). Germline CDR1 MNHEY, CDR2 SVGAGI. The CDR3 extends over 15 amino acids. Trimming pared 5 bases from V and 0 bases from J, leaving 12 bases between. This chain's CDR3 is CASSRGARSTDTQYF. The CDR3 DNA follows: TGTGCCAGCAGTAGGGGGGCCAGGAGCACAGATACGCAGTATTTT.

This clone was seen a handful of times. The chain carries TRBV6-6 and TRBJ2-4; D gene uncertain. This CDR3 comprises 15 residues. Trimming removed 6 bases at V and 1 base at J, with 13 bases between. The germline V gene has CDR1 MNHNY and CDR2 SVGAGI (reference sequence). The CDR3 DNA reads TGTGCCAGCAGCAAAGGAGATTTGGCCAAAAACATTCAGTACTTC. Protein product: CASSKGDLAKNIQYF.

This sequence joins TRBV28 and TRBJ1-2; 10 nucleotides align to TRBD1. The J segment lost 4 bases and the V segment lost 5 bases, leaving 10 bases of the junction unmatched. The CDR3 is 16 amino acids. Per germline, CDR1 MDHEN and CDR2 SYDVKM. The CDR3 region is CASSAGGQGIIYGYTF. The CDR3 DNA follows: TGTGCCAGCAGTGCTGGGGGACAGGGGATAATCTATGGCTACACCTTC.

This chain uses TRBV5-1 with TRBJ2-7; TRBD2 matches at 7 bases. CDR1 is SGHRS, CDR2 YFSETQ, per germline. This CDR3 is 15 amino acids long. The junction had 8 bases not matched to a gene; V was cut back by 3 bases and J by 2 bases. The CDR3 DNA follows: TGCGCCAGCAGCTCAGAACCGGGACTAACCTACGAGCAGTACTTC. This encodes CASSSEPGLTYEQYF.

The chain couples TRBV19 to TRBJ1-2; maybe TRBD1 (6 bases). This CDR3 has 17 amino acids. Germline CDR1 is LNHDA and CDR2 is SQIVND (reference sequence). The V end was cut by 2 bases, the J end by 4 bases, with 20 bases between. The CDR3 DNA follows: TGTGCCAGTAGTATATCACAGGGAATGAGGAGGTCCTATGGCTACACCTTC. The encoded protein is CASSISQGMRRSYGYTF. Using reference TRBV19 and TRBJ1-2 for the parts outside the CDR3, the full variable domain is DGGITQSPKYLFRKEGQNVTLSCEQNLNHDAMYWYRQDPGQGLRLIYYSQIVNDFQKGDIAEGYSVSREKKESFPLTVTSAQKNPTAFYLCASSISQGMRRSYGYTFGSGTRLTVV.

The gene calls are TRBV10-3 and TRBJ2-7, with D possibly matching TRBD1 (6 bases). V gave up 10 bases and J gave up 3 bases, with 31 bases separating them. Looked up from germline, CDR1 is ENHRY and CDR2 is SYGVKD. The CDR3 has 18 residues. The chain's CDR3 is CATRPTGPNWKLDYEQYF. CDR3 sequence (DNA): TGTGCCACCCGCCCCACAGGGCCGAATTGGAAATTGGACTACGAGCAGTACTTC.

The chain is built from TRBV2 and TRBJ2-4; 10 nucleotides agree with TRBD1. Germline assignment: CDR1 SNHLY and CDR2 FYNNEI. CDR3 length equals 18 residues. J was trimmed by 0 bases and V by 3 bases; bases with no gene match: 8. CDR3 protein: CASSEDRGTKIAKNIQYF. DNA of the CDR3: TGTGCCAGCAGTGAGGACAGGGGGACTAAAATAGCCAAAAACATTCAGTACTTC.

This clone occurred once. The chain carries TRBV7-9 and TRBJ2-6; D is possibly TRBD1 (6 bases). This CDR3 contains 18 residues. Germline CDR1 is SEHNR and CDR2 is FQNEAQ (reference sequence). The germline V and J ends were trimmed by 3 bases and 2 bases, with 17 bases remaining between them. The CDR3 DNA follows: TGTGCCAGCAGCTTTCAGATAGGGGGTATAGCTGGGGCCAACGTCCTGACTTTC. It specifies CASSFQIGGIAGANVLTF.